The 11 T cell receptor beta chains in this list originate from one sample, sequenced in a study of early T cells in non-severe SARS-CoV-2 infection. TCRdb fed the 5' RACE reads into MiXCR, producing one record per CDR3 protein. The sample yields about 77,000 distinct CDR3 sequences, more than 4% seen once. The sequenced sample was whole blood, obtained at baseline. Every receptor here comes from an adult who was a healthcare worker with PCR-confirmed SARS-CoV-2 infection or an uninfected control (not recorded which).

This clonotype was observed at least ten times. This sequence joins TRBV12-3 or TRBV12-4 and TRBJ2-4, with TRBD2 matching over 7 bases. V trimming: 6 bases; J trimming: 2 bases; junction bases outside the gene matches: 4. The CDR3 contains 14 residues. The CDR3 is CASSGSGTKNIQYF. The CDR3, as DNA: TGTGCCAGCAGCGGGAGCGGGACCAAAAACATTCAGTACTTC.

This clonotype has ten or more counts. In nucleotides, the CDR3 is TGTGCCAGCAGCTTAGGACTAGCGGGAGTGGTCTACGAGCAGTACTTC. Amino acids: CASSLGLAGVVYEQYF. The chain recombines TRBV7-8 with TRBJ2-7; 12 bases align to TRBD2. The germline CDR1 and CDR2 sequences are SGHVS and FQNEAQ. The CDR3 consists of 16 residues. The V and J ends lost 1 base and 3 bases, in that order; junction bases with no gene match: 4.

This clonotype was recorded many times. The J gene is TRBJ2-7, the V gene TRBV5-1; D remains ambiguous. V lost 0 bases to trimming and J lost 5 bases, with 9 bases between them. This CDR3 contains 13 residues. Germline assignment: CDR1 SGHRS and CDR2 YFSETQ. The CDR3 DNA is TGCGCCAGCAGCTTGGAACGGCCCCACGAGCAGTACTTC. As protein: CASSLERPHEQYF.

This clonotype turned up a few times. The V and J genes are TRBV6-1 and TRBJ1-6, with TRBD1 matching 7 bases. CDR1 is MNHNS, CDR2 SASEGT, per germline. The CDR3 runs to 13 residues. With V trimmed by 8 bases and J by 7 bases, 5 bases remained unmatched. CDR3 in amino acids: CASEGARNSPLHF. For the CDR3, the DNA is TGTGCCAGCGAGGGGGCGCGGAATTCACCCCTCCACTTT.

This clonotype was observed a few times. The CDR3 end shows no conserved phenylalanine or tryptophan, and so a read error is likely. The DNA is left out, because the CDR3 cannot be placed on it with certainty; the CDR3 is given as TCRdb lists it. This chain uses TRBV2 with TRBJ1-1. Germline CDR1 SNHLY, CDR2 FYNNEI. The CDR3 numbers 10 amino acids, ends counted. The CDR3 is CASSDGLLLY.

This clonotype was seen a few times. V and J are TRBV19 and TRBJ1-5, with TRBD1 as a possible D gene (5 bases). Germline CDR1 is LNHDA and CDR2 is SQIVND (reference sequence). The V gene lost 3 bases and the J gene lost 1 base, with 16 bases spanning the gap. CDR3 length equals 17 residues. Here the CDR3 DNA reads TGTGCCAGTAGTATTTCCGCAAGCAGGGAGAGCAATCAGCCCCAGCATTTT. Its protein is CASSISASRESNQPQHF.

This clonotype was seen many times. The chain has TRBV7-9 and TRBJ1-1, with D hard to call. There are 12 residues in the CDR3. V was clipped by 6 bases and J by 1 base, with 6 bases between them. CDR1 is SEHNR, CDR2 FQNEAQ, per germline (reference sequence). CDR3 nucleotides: TGTGCCAGCAGGTTATCGAACACTGAAGCTTTCTTT. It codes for CASRLSNTEAFF.

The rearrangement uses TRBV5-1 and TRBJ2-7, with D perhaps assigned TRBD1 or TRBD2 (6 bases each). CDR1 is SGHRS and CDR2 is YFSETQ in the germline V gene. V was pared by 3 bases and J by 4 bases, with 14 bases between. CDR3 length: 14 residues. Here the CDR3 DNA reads TGCGCCAGCAGCTCCTCGACAGGAGGGTACGAGCAGTACTTC. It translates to CASSSSTGGYEQYF.

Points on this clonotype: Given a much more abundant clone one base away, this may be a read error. For the CDR3, the DNA is TGTGCCAGCAGCGTAGGCCTACCCAGGGCGAATGCCAAAAGCATTCAGTACTTC. It specifies CASSVGLPRANAKSIQYF. This chain uses TRBV9 with TRBJ2-4, with D tentatively TRBD1 (5 bases). CDR1 is SGDLS, CDR2 YYNGEE, per germline. The CDR3 consists of 18 residues.

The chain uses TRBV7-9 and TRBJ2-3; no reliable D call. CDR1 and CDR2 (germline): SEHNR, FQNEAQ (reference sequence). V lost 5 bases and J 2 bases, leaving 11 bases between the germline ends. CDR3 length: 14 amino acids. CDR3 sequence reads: CASSPDGYTDTQYF. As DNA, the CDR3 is TGTGCCAGCAGCCCGGACGGGTACACAGATACGCAGTATTTT.

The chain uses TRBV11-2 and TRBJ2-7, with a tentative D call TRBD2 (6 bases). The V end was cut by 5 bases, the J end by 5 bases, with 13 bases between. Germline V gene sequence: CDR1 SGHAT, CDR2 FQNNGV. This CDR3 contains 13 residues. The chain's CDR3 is CASSLGGAHEQYF. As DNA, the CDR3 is TGTGCCAGCAGCCTGGGGGGAGCACACGAGCAGTACTTC.